The 31 T cell receptor beta chains below come from one sample, sequenced in a study of T-cell reconstitution after alpha-beta-depleted transplantation in children. Molecular barcoding with unique molecular identifiers was used for the TCRbeta library. TCRdb re-called the PCR reads with MiXCR, one entry per CDR3 protein. The sample shows tens of thousands of distinct CDR3 sequences, roughly 16% of them seen only once. Sequences were derived from PBMCs, mostly from graft donor cells, sampled 180 days after TCRalphabeta/CD19-depleted stem cell transplant. Receptors were obtained from a male patient between 2 and 15 years old who had a stem cell transplant for acute lymphoblastic leukemia, so the T cells may come from the graft donor.

This chain connects TRBV5-5 to TRBJ2-3, with D uncertain. The V end was cut by 4 bases, the J end by 1 base, with 7 bases between. This CDR3 region has 13 residues. Per the germline V gene, CDR1 is SGHKS and CDR2 is YYEKEE (reference sequence). Written as DNA, the CDR3 is TGTGCCAGCAGCCCTGGGGGCACAGATACGCAGTATTTT. Its translation is CASSPGGTDTQYF. Filled out from reference TRBV5-5 and TRBJ2-3, the complete variable domain reads DAGVTQSPTHLIKTRGQQVTLRCSPISGHKSVSWYQQVLGQGPQFIFQYYEKEERGRGNFPDRFSARQFPNYSSELNVNALLLGDSALYLCASSPGGTDTQYFGPGTRLTVL.

The table lists this clonotype with many counts. This chain uses TRBV7-2 with TRBJ2-7; no firm D call. The V gene lost 1 base and the J gene lost 3 bases, with 10 bases spanning the gap. The CDR3 contains 14 residues. Germline assignment: CDR1 SGHTA and CDR2 FQGNSA. DNA for the CDR3: TGTGCCAGCAGCTTAGGTCCGTTAGGCTACGAGCAGTACTTC. This gives the protein CASSLGPLGYEQYF.

This chain connects TRBV27 to TRBJ2-5; D not certain. Trimming took off 6 bases at V and 4 bases at J, with 15 bases between the two ends. There are 14 residues in the CDR3. Germline assignment: CDR1 MNHEY and CDR2 SMNVEV (reference sequence). The CDR3 here is CASSLRPWAETQYF. CDR3 nucleotides: TGTGCCAGCAGCCTTCGACCATGGGCAGAGACCCAGTACTTC.

The rearrangement joins TRBV24-1 to TRBJ2-2; 7 bases fit TRBD2. V lost 9 bases to trimming and J lost 6 bases; unmatched junction nucleotides: 9. This CDR3 has 14 amino acids. The germline V gene encodes CDR1 KGHDR and CDR2 SFDVKD. CDR3 loop: CATDRSGASGELFF. In DNA, the CDR3 is TGTGCCACCGACCGGAGCGGGGCTTCCGGGGAGCTGTTTTTT.

This clonotype occurred a few times. J is TRBJ2-2 and V is TRBV7-6; D tentatively reads TRBD1 or TRBD2 (5 bases each). CDR3 length equals 18 residues. Germline V gene lookup returns CDR1 SGHVS and CDR2 FNYEAQ. The V end was cut by 1 base, the J end by 6 bases, with 21 bases between. Written as DNA, the CDR3 is TGTGCCAGCAGCTTAGTAACGGCACACGGGGCCCTGCCCGGGGAGCTGTTTTTT. Translating gives CASSLVTAHGALPGELFF. The whole variable domain, filled in from reference TRBV7-6 and TRBJ2-2, reads GAGVSQSPRYKVTKRGQDVALRCDPISGHVSLYWYRQALGQGPEFLTYFNYEAQQDKSGLPNDRFSAERPEGSISTLTIQRTEQRDSAMYRCASSLVTAHGALPGELFFGEGSRLTVL.

In its sample, this clonotype was seen many times. J is TRBJ1-2 and V is TRBV5-1, with D maybe TRBD1 (6 bases). Germline values: CDR1 SGHRS, CDR2 YFSETQ. V was trimmed by 0 bases and J by 4 bases, leaving 13 bases between them. The CDR3 has 15 amino acids. This chain's CDR3 is CASSLGDKPPYGYTF. Written as DNA, the CDR3 is TGCGCCAGCAGCTTGGGGGACAAGCCCCCCTATGGCTACACCTTC.

This clonotype appeared many times. The chain is built from TRBV5-1 and TRBJ2-7; D gene unclear. The germline gives CDR1 SGHRS, CDR2 YFSETQ. Trimming removed 5 bases at V and 4 bases at J, with 16 bases between. The CDR3 consists of 14 residues. The chain's CDR3 is CASRNPAWPYEQYF. The CDR3 DNA is TGCGCCAGCAGGAACCCAGCATGGCCTTACGAGCAGTACTTC.

The sample holds a few counts of this clonotype. The genes are TRBV5-1 and TRBJ1-1; TRBD1 might be the D (5 bases). CDR1 and CDR2 (germline): SGHRS, YFSETQ. V was pared by 4 bases and J by 4 bases, with 14 bases between. The CDR3 is 14 amino acids. CDR3 sequence (DNA): TGCGCCAGCAGCCTGGGGGAGTATGGCACTGAAGCTTTCTTT. Its translation: CASSLGEYGTEAFF.

This clonotype was counted a few times. The chain recombines TRBV5-1 with TRBJ2-2; 11 positions match TRBD2. The germline gives CDR1 SGHRS, CDR2 YFSETQ. With 0 bases clipped from V and 0 bases from J, the junction kept 7 bases outside the gene matches. This CDR3 contains 19 residues. The CDR3 is CASSLVFLAGGPNTGELFF. The CDR3 bases are TGCGCCAGCAGCTTGGTTTTTCTAGCGGGGGGTCCGAACACCGGGGAGCTGTTTTTT.

This clonotype came up a few times. The V gene is TRBV12-3 or TRBV12-4, the J gene TRBJ1-6; maybe TRBD1 (6 bases). V was shortened by 0 bases and J by 6 bases, with 18 bases between the two germline ends. This CDR3 is built from 18 residues. The CDR3 coding sequence is TGTGCCAGCAGTTTAGCTCTAGGGACCGGGGGCCTTAATTCACCCCTCCACTTT. Amino acid sequence: CASSLALGTGGLNSPLHF.

This clonotype was recorded once. The chain carries TRBV7-9 and TRBJ2-1; TRBD2 might be the D (6 bases). The germline V gene has CDR1 SEHNR and CDR2 FQNEAQ (reference sequence). Trimming stripped 8 bases from V and 6 bases from J, with 11 bases between. The CDR3 spans 12 residues. Written as DNA, the CDR3 is TGTGCCAGCCGGGAGAGGCCCAATGAGCAGTTCTTC. The encoded protein is CASRERPNEQFF.

In this sample, this clonotype turned up many times. The rearrangement links TRBV3-1 to TRBJ2-3, with TRBD2 identical over 9 bases. CDR3 length equals 13 residues. J was trimmed by 14 bases and V by 2 bases; bases with no gene match: 8. CDR1 LGHDT and CDR2 YNNKEL come from the germline V gene (reference sequence). CDR3 DNA: TGTGCCAGCAGCCAAAGTGGGACTAGCTTTTCGTATTTT. Residues: CASSQSGTSFSYF.

The chain uses TRBV20-1 and TRBJ2-5; tentatively, D is TRBD1 (6 bases). Per germline, CDR1 DFQATT and CDR2 SNEGSKA (reference sequence). Trimming stripped 3 bases from V and 4 bases from J, with 15 bases between. The CDR3 sequence is 14 residues long. The CDR3 DNA is TGCAGTGCTAGTGTAGGGGGAACGGGAGAGACCCAGTACTTC. Protein sequence: CSASVGGTGETQYF.

V usage is TRBV4-1 and J usage is TRBJ2-7; D gene uncertain. The CDR3 is 13 residues long. V lost 1 base, J lost 4 bases, and 8 bases lay in between. Germline V CDR1 and CDR2: MGHRA, YSYEKL. The CDR3 region is CASSQASSYEQYF. The CDR3 DNA reads TGCGCCAGCAGCCAAGCCTCCTCATACGAGCAGTACTTC.

There are many counts of this clonotype. The chain carries TRBV7-2 and TRBJ2-7; unclear D gene. This CDR3 has 15 amino acids. V was pared by 1 base and J by 0 bases, with 10 bases between. The germline CDR1 and CDR2 sequences are SGHTA and FQGNSA. This CDR3 is CASSLELTSSYEQYF. The CDR3, as DNA: TGTGCCAGCAGCTTAGAACTAACAAGCTCCTACGAGCAGTACTTC.

This clonotype came up a few times. This chain uses TRBV20-1 with TRBJ2-3; maybe TRBD2 (6 bases). Germline CDR1 reads DFQATT; CDR2 reads SNEGSKA (reference sequence). The V and J ends lost 6 bases and 0 bases respectively, with 19 bases between them. The CDR3 runs to 16 residues. The CDR3 loop is CSAGSRGNSSTDTQYF. The DNA for the CDR3 is TGCAGTGCCGGGTCCCGCGGGAACTCTAGCACAGATACGCAGTATTTT.

There are a few counts of this clonotype. The chain uses TRBV18 and TRBJ1-1; 10 bases match TRBD1. The CDR3 consists of 15 residues. Losses at the gene ends were 3 bases for V and 2 bases for J; bases not matched to a gene: 3. Germline V gene data show CDR1 as KGHSH and CDR2 as LQKENI. The CDR3 spells CASSPGQGGNTEAFF. The CDR3 DNA follows: TGTGCCAGCTCACCCGGACAGGGGGGCAACACTGAAGCTTTCTTT.

In this sample, this clonotype turned up a few times. As DNA, the CDR3 is TGCGCCAGCAGCTTATTACAGGGGGCAAATGAGCAGTTCTTC. Protein sequence: CASSLLQGANEQFF. This chain links TRBV5-1 with TRBJ2-1; 9 bases are a match to TRBD1. The CDR3 covers 14 residues. With V trimmed by 2 bases and J by 7 bases, 4 bases remained unmatched. Germline CDR1 reads SGHRS; CDR2 reads YFSETQ.

The chain combines TRBV10-1 with TRBJ2-3, with D hard to call. Germline V gives CDR1 WNHNN, CDR2 SYGVQD (reference sequence). This CDR3 is 15 amino acids long. Trimming took 0 bases from V and 2 from J, leaving 9 bases between them. The CDR3 DNA follows: TGCGCCAGCAGTGAGTCGAGCCTAAACACAGATACGCAGTATTTT. It specifies CASSESSLNTDTQYF.

This clonotype was picked up a small number of times. V is TRBV12-3 or TRBV12-4 and J is TRBJ2-1; a possible D gene is TRBD2 (5 bases). The CDR3 consists of 13 residues. V lost 5 bases and J lost 6, with 11 bases in between. CDR3 residues: CASSLLVFNEQFF. The CDR3 nucleotides read TGTGCCAGCAGTCTACTAGTTTTCAATGAGCAGTTCTTC.

The sample holds a few counts of this clonotype. V is TRBV18 and J is TRBJ2-5, with 14 nucleotides matching TRBD2. J was trimmed by 3 bases and V by 3 bases; bases with no gene match: 3. Looked up from germline, CDR1 is KGHSH and CDR2 is LQKENI. This CDR3 has 16 residues. The CDR3 sequence is CASSPPGLAGEETQYF. CDR3 DNA sequence: TGTGCCAGCTCACCTCCGGGACTAGCGGGAGAAGAGACCCAGTACTTC.

This clonotype was counted at least ten times. The genes are TRBV20-1 and TRBJ2-7; 9 bases line up with TRBD2. The trim removed 5 bases at V and 3 bases at J, leaving 8 bases unmatched. CDR1 and CDR2 from the germline V gene are DFQATT and SNEGSKA (reference sequence). The CDR3 loop spans 14 amino acids. The CDR3 protein is CSAEDLAGNYEQYF. As DNA, the CDR3 is TGCAGTGCTGAGGACCTAGCGGGAAACTACGAGCAGTACTTC.

This clonotype was recorded many times. V usage is TRBV20-1 and J usage is TRBJ1-5; a weak D match, TRBD1 (6 bases). Germline V gene sequence: CDR1 DFQATT, CDR2 SNEGSKA (reference sequence). This CDR3 is built from 16 residues. Trimming took 5 bases from V and 1 from J, leaving 18 bases between them. CDR3 sequence reads: CSAETGFGGSNQPQHF. Here the CDR3 DNA reads TGCAGTGCTGAGACAGGATTCGGGGGGAGCAATCAGCCCCAGCATTTT.

This clonotype was picked up a small number of times. The gene calls are TRBV7-9 and TRBJ1-1; the D is unclear. This CDR3 region has 11 residues. V was shortened by 3 bases and J by 6 bases, with 5 bases between the two germline ends. Germline-derived CDR1 and CDR2 are SEHNR and FQNEAQ (reference sequence). The CDR3 spells CASSFPAEAFF. CDR3 sequence (DNA): TGTGCCAGCAGCTTCCCGGCTGAAGCTTTCTTT. The complete variable domain, with remaining parts taken from reference TRBV7-9 and TRBJ1-1, reads DTGVSQNPRHKITKRGQNVTFRCDPISEHNRLYWYRQTLGQGPEFLTYFQNEAQLEKSRLLSDRFSAERPKGSFSTLEIQRTEQGDSAMYLCASSFPAEAFFGQGTRLTVV.

CDR3: CASSSRDRPTDTQYF. CDR3 in DNA: TGTGCCAGCAGTTCCAGGGACAGACCCACAGATACGCAGTATTTT. The chain has TRBV12-3 or TRBV12-4 and TRBJ2-3; 7 bases are a match to TRBD1. J gave up 2 bases and V 4 bases, and 6 bases lay outside the gene matches. CDR3 length: 15 amino acids.

The chain has TRBV20-1 and TRBJ1-2, with D possibly matching TRBD1 (5 bases). The V end lost 5 bases, the J end lost 4 bases, and 14 bases lay between the germline ends. The CDR3 covers 13 residues. Germline V gives CDR1 DFQATT, CDR2 SNEGSKA (reference sequence). CDR3 in DNA: TGCAGTGCTCAGACCGGGGGAACCTATGGCTACACCTTC. Translated: CSAQTGGTYGYTF.

Ten or more counts support this clonotype. In DNA, the CDR3 is TGCGCCAGCAGCCAGGGGCGAGGGATCGATTTCCCAGATACGCAGTATTTT. Translating gives CASSQGRGIDFPDTQYF. The chain employs TRBV4-1 and TRBJ2-3, with D perhaps being TRBD1 or TRBD2 (5 bases each). Germline CDR1 and CDR2: MGHRA and YSYEKL. The CDR3 length is 17 residues. Between the trimmed V and J ends, which lost 3 bases and 4 bases, there was a span of 20 bases.

This clonotype was seen a few times. The rearrangement joins TRBV19 to TRBJ2-1; 12 bases match TRBD2. Germline V gene data show CDR1 as LNHDA and CDR2 as SQIVND (reference sequence). The CDR3 has 15 amino acids. V shed 7 bases and J 8 bases; nucleotides not matched to a gene: 9. The CDR3 here is CASTETSGSRDEQFF. Written as DNA, the CDR3 is TGTGCCAGTACTGAGACTAGCGGGAGCCGGGATGAGCAGTTCTTC.

This clonotype occurred many times. The chain recombines TRBV7-8 with TRBJ2-1; unclear D gene. This CDR3 has 14 amino acids. Germline V gene lookup returns CDR1 SGHVS and CDR2 FQNEAQ. Trimming took off 8 bases at V and 4 bases at J, with 15 bases between the two ends. The chain's CDR3 is CASGPIGFYNEQFF. In nucleotides, the CDR3 is TGTGCCAGCGGACCTATCGGGTTTTACAATGAGCAGTTCTTC.

J is TRBJ2-3 and V is TRBV6-2 or TRBV6-3, with TRBD1 matching over 12 bases. This CDR3 spans 19 amino acids. Looked up from germline, CDR1 is MNHEY and CDR2 is SVGEGT. The J segment lost 9 bases and the V segment lost 2 bases, leaving 18 bases of the junction unmatched. DNA of the CDR3: TGTGCCAGCAGTTACCCAGGAAGGGGGACAGGGGGCGCTCACCTAACGCAGTATTTT. The encoded protein is CASSYPGRGTGGAHLTQYF.

The chain is built from TRBV29-1 and TRBJ2-1; 11 bases line up with TRBD1. Trimming at V came to 6 bases and at J to 5 bases, leaving 3 bases not matched to a gene. From germline, CDR1 is SQVTM and CDR2 ANQGSEA. The CDR3 consists of 13 residues. The CDR3 sequence is CSVGTGGHNEQFF. Here the CDR3 DNA reads TGCAGCGTAGGGACAGGGGGTCACAATGAGCAGTTCTTC.